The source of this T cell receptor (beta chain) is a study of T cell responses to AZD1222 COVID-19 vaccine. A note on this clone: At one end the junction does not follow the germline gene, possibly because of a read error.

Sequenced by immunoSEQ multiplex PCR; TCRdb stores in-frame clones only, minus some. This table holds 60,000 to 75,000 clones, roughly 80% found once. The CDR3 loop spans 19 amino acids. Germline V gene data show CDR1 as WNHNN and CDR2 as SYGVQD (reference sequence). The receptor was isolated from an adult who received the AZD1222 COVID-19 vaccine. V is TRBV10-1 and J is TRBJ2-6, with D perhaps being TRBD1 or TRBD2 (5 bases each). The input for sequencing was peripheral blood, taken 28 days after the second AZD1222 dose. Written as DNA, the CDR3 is TGCGCCAGCACTGAGAGGGGTGGGACCGGACCGTCTGGGGCCAACGTCCTGACTTTC. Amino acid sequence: CASTERGGTGPSGANVLTF.